This entry features one T cell receptor (beta chain) sequence. Produced via immunoSEQ multiplex PCR; TCRdb's table is partial and in-frame only. The sample has 450,000 to 500,000 clones, more than 75% seen once. This entry is derived from a study of shared clonotypes between healthy human individuals. Germline V gives CDR1 ENHRY, CDR2 SYGVKD. V lost 2 bases and J lost 5, with 12 bases in between. The CDR3 is 14 amino acids. The clonotype comes from a woman in her thirties or forties in good health. Some clones in this sample may be carry-over from other donors' samples. The rearrangement uses TRBV10-3 and TRBJ1-1; a weak D match, TRBD1 (5 bases). The sequencing sample was made of PBMCs. This CDR3 reads CAISEGGAETEAFF. CDR3 DNA: TGTGCCATCAGTGAGGGGGGAGCGGAGACTGAAGCTTTCTTT.